Shown below are 22 T cell receptor beta chains from a single sample sequenced in a study of T cell clonality in common variable immunodeficiency. Study-wide results and limits: Common variable immunodeficiency TCR beta sequences reportedly had fewer deletions and N-nucleotide insertions.

The table came from immunoSEQ multiplex PCR; TCRdb's copy has only in-frame clones and leaves some out. The repertoire shows 15,000 to 16,000 clones; the top ten hold roughly 4.9%. Their cognate antigens are unknown. Sample: peripheral blood mononuclear cells. All receptors derive from a human donor with common variable immunodeficiency.

As concerns this clone: The read finishes 3 residues shy of the CDR3 end, and the germline J gene is used to complete it. The chain uses TRBV5-1 and TRBJ2-3, with 7 nucleotides matching TRBD1. This CDR3 contains 16 residues. Germline V lookup: CDR1 SGHRS, CDR2 YFSETQ. V shed 1 base and J 0 bases; nucleotides not matched to a gene: 5. The covered CDR3 bases are TGCGCCAGCAGCTTGCAGGGGGTATTGAGCACAGATACG. Its protein is CASSLQGVLSTDT. In full, the CDR3 is CASSLQGVLSTDTQYF.

Worth noting for this clone: The CDR3 is cut off 3 residues early in the read; its end comes from the germline J gene. The rearrangement links TRBV20-1 to TRBJ1-5, with 9 bases lining up with TRBD1. The CDR3 loop spans 15 amino acids. Looked up from germline, CDR1 is DFQATT and CDR2 is SNEGSKA (reference sequence). J gave up 6 bases and V 6 bases, and 12 bases lay outside the gene matches. The covered CDR3 bases are TGCAGTGCCAGCGCCCGGGACAGGGTTGGTCAGCCC. It codes for CSASARDRVGQP. The full CDR3 protein is CSASARDRVGQPQHF.

Turning to this clone: The read ends 3 residues early relative to the CDR3; the germline J gene fills the gap. The genes are TRBV6-2 or TRBV6-3 and TRBJ1-2; 8 positions match TRBD1. The CDR3 has 14 residues. Germline V gives CDR1 MNHEY, CDR2 SVGEGT. The V gene end was trimmed by 7 bases and the J gene end by 3 bases; junction bases not matched to a gene: 7. Partial CDR3 DNA: TGTGCCAGCACCGCAGGGGGCAACGACTATGGC. It specifies CASTAGGNDYG. In full, the CDR3 reads CASTAGGNDYGYTF.

To note about this clone: The read falls 3 residues short of the CDR3 end, and the missing part is taken from the germline J gene. The J gene is TRBJ1-4, the V gene TRBV27; D possibly corresponds to TRBD1 (6 bases). This CDR3 has 16 residues. In germline, CDR1 is MNHEY, CDR2 SMNVEV (reference sequence). V gave up 6 bases and J gave up 4 bases, with 18 bases separating them. CDR3 sequence: CASSPEAGAINEKLFF. The sequenced CDR3 bases are TGTGCCAGCAGCCCGGAAGCGGGGGCTATTAATGAAAAA.

Turning to this clone: The missing CDR3 end, 3 residues past where the read stops, is filled in from the germline J gene. J is TRBJ2-6 and V is TRBV7-8; the match to TRBD1 covers 9 bases. CDR1 and CDR2 (germline): SGHVS, FQNEAQ. The CDR3 length is 13 residues. With V trimmed by 5 bases and J by 12 bases, 5 bases remained unmatched. CDR3: CASSLGQGTVLTF. The CDR3 bases that were read are TGTGCCAGCAGCCTCGGACAGGGGACCGTC.

In regard to this clone: The read ends 3 residues shy of where the CDR3 ends; the end is completed using the germline J gene. J is TRBJ2-7 and V is TRBV7-2; 9 bases align to TRBD2. This CDR3 is built from 14 residues. After removal of 6 bases from V and 1 base from J, the junction contained 4 bases not matched to a gene. Germline CDR1 and CDR2: SGHTA and FQGNSA. The chain's CDR3 is CASSYTSGSYEQYF. The covered CDR3 bases are TGTGCCAGCAGTTATACTAGCGGGTCCTACGAG.

Remarks on this clone: The read halts 3 residues ahead of the CDR3 end, with the missing end drawn from the germline J gene. V and J are TRBV10-3 and TRBJ2-2; 11 nucleotides agree with TRBD1. Germline CDR1 is ENHRY and CDR2 is SYGVKD. This CDR3 is built from 17 residues. The V segment lost 6 bases and the J segment 3 bases; nucleotides outside the gene matches: 9. Here the CDR3 reads CAIRGTGGKRHTGELFF. Incomplete CDR3 DNA: TGTGCCATCAGGGGGACAGGGGGAAAGCGACACACCGGGGAG.

A note on this clone: The read falls 3 residues short of the CDR3 end, and the missing part is taken from the germline J gene. The chain couples TRBV12-5 to TRBJ2-3; 11 bases are shared with TRBD2. This CDR3 has 16 residues. The ends lost 3 bases at V and 5 bases at J; junction bases unmatched: 7. Germline V gene sequence: CDR1 LGHNT, CDR2 FRNRAP. This chain's CDR3 is CASGFLAGGQGDTQYF. Incomplete CDR3 DNA: TGTGCTAGTGGTTTCCTAGCGGGGGGCCAGGGAGATACG.

With respect to this clone: The CDR3 end falls 3 residues outside the read, so it is completed with the germline J gene. V usage is TRBV19 and J usage is TRBJ2-2; 7 bases are a match to TRBD1. Germline CDR1 is LNHDA and CDR2 is SQIVND (reference sequence). The V gene end was trimmed by 9 bases and the J gene end by 8 bases; junction bases not matched to a gene: 9. This CDR3 contains 13 residues. The CDR3 loop is CASSTGAGGELFF. The covered CDR3 bases are TGTGCCAGCTCTACAGGGGCCGGAGGGGAG.

Comments on this clone: Read sequence stops 3 residues before the CDR3 end, and the germline J gene provides the missing end. The chain joins TRBV29-1 to TRBJ2-1, with D possibly being TRBD2 (5 bases). This CDR3 contains 15 residues. V dropped 0 bases and J dropped 1 base, with 10 bases sitting between them. In germline, CDR1 is SQVTM, CDR2 ANQGSEA. The chain's CDR3 is CSVEDTSGSYNEQFF. CDR3 bases read: TGCAGCGTTGAAGATACCAGCGGATCCTACAATGAG.

On this clone: The read comes to an end 3 residues before the CDR3 does, leaving the germline J gene to fill in the end. This chain joins TRBV2 and TRBJ2-1, with 8 bases matching TRBD2. V was pared by 1 base and J by 2 bases, with 4 bases of the junction left unmatched. Germline V CDR1 and CDR2: SNHLY, FYNNEI. The CDR3 runs to 16 residues. The CDR3 DNA, read in part, is TGTGCCAGCAGTGAAGTGGAACTAGCGGCCTACAATGAG. It is translated as CASSEVELAAYNE. The full CDR3 reads CASSEVELAAYNEQFF.

Concerning this clone: The CDR3 extends 3 residues past the end of the read, so its final part is completed from the germline J gene. This rearrangement joins TRBV7-9 to TRBJ1-6, with D uncertain. This CDR3 has 13 amino acids. CDR1 is SEHNR, CDR2 FQNEAQ, per germline (reference sequence). With 1 base removed from V and 7 bases from J, the gap between germline ends came to 5 bases. The chain's CDR3 is CASSLGRNSPLHF. CDR3 DNA, as far as it was read: TGTGCCAGCAGCTTAGGCAGAAATTCACCC.

With respect to this clone: The missing CDR3 end, 3 residues past where the read stops, is filled in from the germline J gene. V is TRBV20-1 and J is TRBJ2-1; D ambiguous. Germline-derived CDR1 and CDR2 are DFQATT and SNEGSKA (reference sequence). Trimming took 1 base from V and 8 from J, leaving 9 bases between them. The CDR3 is 12 residues long. The CDR3 spells CSARGSQYEQFF. The covered CDR3 bases are TGCAGTGCTAGAGGTAGCCAGTATGAG.

The CDR3 bases that were read are TGTGCCAGTAGTATTAGGGTATACAATGAG. This encodes CASSIRVYNE. Given in full, the CDR3 is CASSIRVYNEQFF. This sequence joins TRBV19 and TRBJ2-1; D is undetermined. The read finishes 3 residues shy of the CDR3 end, and the germline J gene is used to complete it. CDR3 length: 13 residues. Germline CDR1 and CDR2: LNHDA and SQIVND (reference sequence). V lost 3 bases and J lost 4, with 7 bases in between. Looking up the rest from reference TRBV19 and TRBJ2-1 gives the full variable domain: DGGITQSPKYLFRKEGQNVTLSCEQNLNHDAMYWYRQDPGQGLRLIYYSQIVNDFQKGDIAEGYSVSREKKESFPLTVTSAQKNPTAFYLCASSIRVYNEQFFGPGTRLTVL.

With regard to this clone: The read halts 3 residues ahead of the CDR3 end, with the missing end drawn from the germline J gene. The genes are TRBV7-3 and TRBJ1-1; D gene uncertain. CDR1 SGHTA and CDR2 FQGTGA come from the germline V gene. This CDR3 region has 14 residues. Deletions cut 5 bases from V and 1 base from J, with 11 bases between. The DNA read from the CDR3 is TGTGCCAGCAGCCTTATCGGGTCGAACACTGAA. Translating it yields CASSLIGSNTE. The CDR3, in full, reads CASSLIGSNTEAFF.

CDR3 sequence: CSARGGPSTEAFF. CDR3 DNA (partial): TGCAGTGCTAGAGGCGGCCCCAGTACTGAA. The chain has TRBV20-1 and TRBJ1-1; unclear D gene. Read sequence stops 3 residues before the CDR3 end, and the germline J gene provides the missing end. The CDR3 loop spans 13 amino acids. Germline V gene sequence: CDR1 DFQATT, CDR2 SNEGSKA (reference sequence). V lost 1 base, J lost 5 bases, and 11 bases lay in between.

A note on this clone: The read halts 3 residues ahead of the CDR3 end, with the missing end drawn from the germline J gene. V usage is TRBV19 and J usage is TRBJ2-1; TRBD2 is a possible D gene (6 bases). Trimming removed 1 base at V and 1 base at J, with 8 bases between. Germline loops: CDR1 LNHDA, CDR2 SQIVND (reference sequence). The CDR3 extends over 15 amino acids. Partial CDR3 DNA: TGTGCCAGTAGTATAGTTGCGGGGTCCTACAATGAG. Translation gives CASSIVAGSYNE. The whole CDR3 reads CASSIVAGSYNEQFF.

In regard to this clone: From the germline J gene comes the end of the CDR3, since the read stops 3 residues before it. The gene calls are TRBV20-1 and TRBJ2-2; 7 positions agree with TRBD2. CDR3 size: 16 residues. V shed 3 bases and J 1 base; nucleotides not matched to a gene: 8. Per germline, CDR1 DFQATT and CDR2 SNEGSKA (reference sequence). Here the CDR3 reads CSARGGVAGNTGELFF. CDR3 bases read: TGCAGTGCTAGGGGGGGGGTAGCGGGGAACACCGGGGAG.

In regard to this clone: The CDR3 end is not reached by the read, which stops 3 residues before it; the germline J gene fills it in. The rearrangement joins TRBV19 to TRBJ2-7; tentatively, D is TRBD2 (5 bases). V lost 2 bases and J lost 3, with 11 bases in between. The CDR3 contains 14 residues. CDR1 is LNHDA, CDR2 SQIVND, per germline (reference sequence). The CDR3 sequence: CASSIRSTSYEQYF. Partial CDR3 DNA: TGTGCCAGTAGTATAAGGAGCACTAGCTACGAG.

Concerning this clone: The read is 3 residues too short to cover the CDR3 end, so that end is filled in from the germline J gene. The chain couples TRBV2 to TRBJ1-1, with 9 nucleotides matching TRBD1. Germline loops: CDR1 SNHLY, CDR2 FYNNEI. CDR3 length: 13 amino acids. Trimming took 3 bases from V and 4 from J; bases not matched to a gene: 0. CDR3 residues: CASSEDRGTEAFF. The covered CDR3 bases are TGTGCCAGCAGTGAGGACAGGGGCACTGAA. Variable domain in full (rest from reference TRBV2 and TRBJ1-1): EPEVTQTPSHQVTQMGQEVILRCVPISNHLYFYWYRQILGQKVEFLVSFYNNEISEKSEIFDDQFSVERPDGSNFTLKIRSTKLEDSAMYFCASSEDRGTEAFFGQGTRLTVV.

Of note for this clone: The read ends 3 residues before the CDR3 terminus; that terminus is restored from the germline J gene. The rearrangement joins TRBV7-8 to TRBJ1-1; 8 bases fit TRBD1. V lost 6 bases, J lost 6 bases, and 0 bases stayed unmatched. CDR1 and CDR2 (germline): SGHVS, FQNEAQ. The CDR3 is 11 amino acids. CDR3 loop: CASRQGAEAFF. The sequenced part of the CDR3 DNA is TGTGCCAGCAGACAGGGGGCTGAA.

A note on this clone: The read gets to within 3 residues of the CDR3 end, and the germline J gene fills in the rest. The V call is TRBV7-3, the J call TRBJ2-2; D possibly corresponds to TRBD1 (6 bases). CDR3 length: 15 amino acids. V lost 5 bases and J 1 base, leaving 11 bases between the germline ends. CDR1 is SGHTA, CDR2 FQGTGA, per germline. CDR3 DNA (partial): TGTGCCAGCAGCCGAATGGGACAGAACACCGGGGAG. This translates into CASSRMGQNTGE. The entire CDR3 protein is CASSRMGQNTGELFF.